Below are 19 T cell receptor beta chains sequenced from a single sample in a study of blood T cell repertoires in COVID-19. Assay used: immunoSEQ multiplex PCR; TCRdb lists only in-frame clones, some missing. Among some 270,000 clones, roughly nine tenths were seen once, and the ten largest hold about 8.6%. Sequences were obtained from peripheral blood. These receptors came from a man in his forties or fifties with active or convalescent COVID-19.

The J gene is TRBJ2-5, the V gene TRBV30; D call uncertain. CDR3 length: 13 residues. Germline-derived CDR1 and CDR2 are GTSNPN and SVGIG (reference sequence). Trimming stripped 3 bases from V and 5 bases from J, with 13 bases between. The CDR3 nucleotides read TGTGCCTGGAGCGAGGTCACCGCGGAGACCCAGTACTTC. Translating it yields CAWSEVTAETQYF.

This chain connects TRBV6-5 to TRBJ2-1; TRBD2 aligns across 12 bases. This CDR3 has 16 amino acids. With V trimmed by 2 bases and J by 7 bases, 6 bases remained unmatched. CDR1 is MNHEY and CDR2 is SVGAGI in the germline V gene. The CDR3 DNA reads as TGTGCCAGCAGTTACGCTAGCGGGGGGGTGTCGAATGAGCAGTTCTTC. As protein: CASSYASGGVSNEQFF.

This clone appeared a few times. J is TRBJ2-3 and V is TRBV7-3; the match to TRBD2 covers 8 bases. The trim removed 5 bases at V and 2 bases at J, leaving 9 bases unmatched. Looked up from germline, CDR1 is SGHTA and CDR2 is FQGTGA. CDR3 length: 16 residues. CDR3 residues: CASSPQRLAHTDTQYF. CDR3 DNA sequence: TGTGCCAGCAGCCCGCAAAGACTAGCGCACACAGATACGCAGTATTTT.

The J gene is TRBJ2-7, the V gene TRBV5-1; TRBD2 matches 11 bases. Germline V gene lookup returns CDR1 SGHRS and CDR2 YFSETQ. The CDR3 length is 14 residues. V dropped 6 bases and J dropped 4; count of bases not matched to a gene: 6. The CDR3 sequence: CASTVLAGEYEQYF. The CDR3 bases are TGCGCCAGCACCGTACTAGCGGGGGAATACGAGCAGTACTTC.

The genes are TRBV30 and TRBJ2-7; 12 nucleotides line up with TRBD1. J was trimmed by 7 bases and V by 2 bases; bases with no gene match: 9. The CDR3 extends over 15 amino acids. The germline V gene has CDR1 GTSNPN and CDR2 SVGIG (reference sequence). As DNA, the CDR3 is TGTGCCTGGAGTTCACCGGGACAGGGGGCGGGGGAGCAGTACTTC. This translates into CAWSSPGQGAGEQYF.

On this clone itself: In the same sample, other DNA sequences code for this CDR3. V is TRBV4-1 and J is TRBJ2-3; 9 bases agree with TRBD2. V was clipped by 0 bases and J by 3 bases; unmatched bases: 7. The CDR3 runs 17 residues. Looked up from germline, CDR1 is MGHRA and CDR2 is YSYEKL. The DNA of the CDR3 is TGCGCCAGCAGCCAAGATCTGGATAGCGGGAGTACAGATACGCAGTATTTT. This translates into CASSQDLDSGSTDTQYF.

The rearrangement links TRBV14 to TRBJ1-1; 9 nucleotides agree with TRBD1. This CDR3 comprises 16 residues. The J segment lost 3 bases and the V segment lost 5 bases, leaving 10 bases of the junction unmatched. The germline gives CDR1 SGHDN, CDR2 FVKESK. Written as DNA, the CDR3 is TGTGCCAGCAGCAGTTTCAAACAGGGGGCGCACACTGAAGCTTTCTTT. Translated, it gives CASSSFKQGAHTEAFF.

The rearrangement uses TRBV29-1 and TRBJ2-7; TRBD1 is a possible D gene (6 bases). The V gene's germline CDR1 is SQVTM and CDR2 ANQGSEA. This CDR3 has 15 residues. The germline V and J ends were trimmed by 0 bases and 0 bases, with 12 bases remaining between them. The CDR3 sequence is CSVEEGQKSSYEQYF. CDR3 coding DNA: TGCAGCGTTGAAGAGGGACAAAAGAGCTCCTACGAGCAGTACTTC.

The CDR3 DNA reads TGTGCCAGCAGCGTAGCTAGAGGATCCTACGAGCAGTACTTC. Its translation: CASSVARGSYEQYF. This chain joins TRBV9 and TRBJ2-7; unclear D gene. The CDR3 has 14 residues. CDR1 and CDR2 (germline): SGDLS, YYNGEE. The V end was cut by 0 bases, the J end by 1 base, with 8 bases between. Using reference TRBV9 and TRBJ2-7 for the parts outside the CDR3, the full variable domain is DSGVTQTPKHLITATGQRVTLRCSPRSGDLSVYWYQQSLDQGLQFLIQYYNGEERAKGNILERFSAQQFPDLHSELNLSSLELGDSALYFCASSVARGSYEQYFGPGTRLTVT.

This sequence joins TRBV18 and TRBJ2-7; D is uncertain. This CDR3 has 11 residues. Germline loops: CDR1 KGHSH, CDR2 LQKENI. Trimming removed 6 bases from V and 2 bases from J, with 5 bases in between. The CDR3 here is CASSPTYEQYF. CDR3 DNA: TGTGCCAGCTCGCCTACCTACGAGCAGTACTTC.

The chain links TRBV6-2 or TRBV6-3 to TRBJ1-4; a possible D gene is TRBD1 (6 bases). V was trimmed by 0 bases and J by 0 bases, leaving 17 bases between them. Germline CDR1 is MNHEY and CDR2 is SVGEGT. The CDR3 contains 19 residues. This CDR3 is CASSYSPLQGLATNEKLFF. CDR3 coding DNA: TGTGCCAGCAGTTACTCACCCCTCCAGGGGCTTGCAACTAATGAAAAACTGTTTTTT.

For the CDR3, the DNA is TGCGCCAGCAGCTTGGACGTTGGTCTAGCGGGAGGGGGTTTCTACAATGAGCAGTTCTTC. As protein: CASSLDVGLAGGGFYNEQFF. The J gene is TRBJ2-1, the V gene TRBV5-1; 12 nucleotides align to TRBD2. V trimming: 0 bases; J trimming: 3 bases; junction bases outside the gene matches: 13. There are 20 residues in the CDR3. Per the germline V gene, CDR1 is SGHRS and CDR2 is YFSETQ.

V gene TRBV3-1 (or the pseudogene TRBV3-2) combines with J gene TRBJ2-5; 7 bases align to TRBD2. This CDR3 contains 16 residues. Per germline, CDR1 LGHDT and CDR2 YNNKEL (reference sequence). The V segment lost 0 bases and the J segment 3 bases; nucleotides outside the gene matches: 7. CDR3 in DNA: TGTGCCAGCAGCCAAGATCGGGCTAGCGGAAAAGAGACCCAGTACTTC. Residues: CASSQDRASGKETQYF.

This clone came up once. V is TRBV7-3 and J is TRBJ2-5, with D uncertain. Between the trimmed V and J ends, which lost 1 base and 0 bases, there was a span of 3 bases. This CDR3 is 13 amino acids long. Germline V gives CDR1 SGHTA, CDR2 FQGTGA. CDR3 sequence (DNA): TGTGCCAGCAGCTTAAACAACCAAGAGACCCAGTACTTC. Translation gives CASSLNNQETQYF.

The chain carries TRBV5-1 and TRBJ2-1; TRBD2 agrees at 10 bases. After removal of 3 bases from V and 0 bases from J, the junction contained 9 bases not matched to a gene. The CDR3 consists of 18 residues. Germline CDR1 reads SGHRS; CDR2 reads YFSETQ. The CDR3 coding sequence is TGCGCCAGCAGCTACCTAGCGGGAGCCATGAGCTCCTACAATGAGCAGTTCTTC. Translated, it gives CASSYLAGAMSSYNEQFF.

V gene TRBV5-1 combines with J gene TRBJ2-7; 7 positions agree with TRBD2. V gave up 3 bases and J gave up 6 bases; unmatched junction bases: 12. CDR3 length: 15 residues. Germline V lookup: CDR1 SGHRS, CDR2 YFSETQ. The CDR3 bases are TGCGCCAGCAGCTATTCCGGGACTACCTTCGGCGAGCAGTACTTC. It is translated as CASSYSGTTFGEQYF.

This chain links TRBV19 with TRBJ2-5, with D possibly matching TRBD1 (6 bases). The germline V and J ends were trimmed by 1 base and 4 bases, with 10 bases remaining between them. This CDR3 has 14 amino acids. Germline V lookup: CDR1 LNHDA, CDR2 SQIVND (reference sequence). CDR3: CASSIAHRAETQYF. CDR3 in DNA: TGTGCCAGTAGTATAGCCCACAGGGCAGAGACCCAGTACTTC.

The genes are TRBV5-1 and TRBJ2-1; 9 bases are a match to TRBD1. Germline CDR1 reads SGHRS; CDR2 reads YFSETQ. This CDR3 comprises 15 residues. V lost 5 bases and J lost 9; bases outside the gene matches: 12. Here the CDR3 DNA reads TGCGCCAGCAGTCGGACAGGGGAGGCCCCTACTGAGCAGTTCTTC. This translates into CASSRTGEAPTEQFF.

This chain joins TRBV19 and TRBJ2-1, with 7 bases aligning to TRBD1. Germline CDR1 and CDR2: LNHDA and SQIVND (reference sequence). This CDR3 spans 14 amino acids. V gave up 2 bases and J gave up 2 bases; unmatched junction bases: 0. CDR3 bases: TGTGCCAGTAGTATAAGGGGGCCCTACAATGAGCAGTTCTTC. Its protein product is CASSIRGPYNEQFF. Full variable domain (missing parts from reference TRBV19 and TRBJ2-1): DGGITQSPKYLFRKEGQNVTLSCEQNLNHDAMYWYRQDPGQGLRLIYYSQIVNDFQKGDIAEGYSVSREKKESFPLTVTSAQKNPTAFYLCASSIRGPYNEQFFGPGTRLTVL.